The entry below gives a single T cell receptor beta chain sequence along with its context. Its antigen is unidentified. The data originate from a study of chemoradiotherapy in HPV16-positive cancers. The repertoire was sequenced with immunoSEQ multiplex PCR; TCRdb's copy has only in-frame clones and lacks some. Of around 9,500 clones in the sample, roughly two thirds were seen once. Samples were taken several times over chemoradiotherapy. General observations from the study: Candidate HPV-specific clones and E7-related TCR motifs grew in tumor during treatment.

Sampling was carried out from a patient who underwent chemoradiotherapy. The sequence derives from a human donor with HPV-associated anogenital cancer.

The CDR3 nucleotides are TGTGCCAGCAACGATGTCGGGACTGAAGCTTTCTTT. This sequence encodes CASNDVGTEAFF. V gene TRBV7-2 combines with J gene TRBJ1-1; D is ambiguous. V lost 7 bases to trimming and J lost 5 bases, with 11 bases between them. Per germline, CDR1 SGHTA and CDR2 FQGNSA. The length of the CDR3 is 12 residues.